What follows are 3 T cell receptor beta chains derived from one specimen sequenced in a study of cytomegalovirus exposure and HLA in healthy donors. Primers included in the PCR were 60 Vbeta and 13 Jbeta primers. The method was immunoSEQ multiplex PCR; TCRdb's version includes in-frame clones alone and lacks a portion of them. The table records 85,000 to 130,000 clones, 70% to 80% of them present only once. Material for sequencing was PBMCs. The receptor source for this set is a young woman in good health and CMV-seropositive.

CDR3 region: CASSLTGGTNEQFF. The CDR3 DNA reads TGTGCCAGCAGTTTGACAGGGGGGACCAATGAGCAGTTCTTC. The chain joins TRBV28 to TRBJ2-1; 9 bases line up with TRBD1. The V segment lost 3 bases and the J segment 6 bases; nucleotides outside the gene matches: 3. The CDR3 is made up of 14 amino acids. Germline assignment: CDR1 MDHEN and CDR2 SYDVKM.

CDR3: CAITGTGENTEAFF. For the CDR3, the DNA is TGTGCCATCACGGGGACAGGGGAGAACACTGAAGCTTTCTTT. The chain carries TRBV10-3 and TRBJ1-1, with TRBD1 identical over 10 bases. Trimming cost V 7 bases and J 1 base; bases outside gene matches: 3. This CDR3 comprises 14 residues. CDR1 and CDR2 from the germline V gene are ENHRY and SYGVKD.

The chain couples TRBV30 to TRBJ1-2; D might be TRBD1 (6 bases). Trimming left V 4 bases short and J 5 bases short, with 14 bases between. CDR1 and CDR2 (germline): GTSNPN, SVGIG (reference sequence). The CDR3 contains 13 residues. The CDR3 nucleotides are TGTGCCTGGAAGGGGGGGACACCTTATGGCTACACCTTC. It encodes CAWKGGTPYGYTF.